This TCR beta chain was recorded in a study of blood T cell repertoires in COVID-19. Overall study: Some COVID-19 samples were acute and others convalescent; all came from the United States, Italy and Spain.

V was pared by 2 bases and J by 2 bases, with 9 bases of the junction left unmatched. This CDR3 has 18 amino acids. Germline V gene sequence: CDR1 ENHRY, CDR2 SYGVKD. In the original analysis: Reference gene primer amplification in the assay estimated nucleated cell counts. The repertoire was sequenced with immunoSEQ multiplex PCR; TCRdb's copy has only in-frame clones and lacks some. V and J calls and clone size are given by that table; D and trimming were obtained from the DNA. Of 120,000 to 150,000 clones detected, 70% to 90% appear once; the ten largest clones hold 11%. V usage is TRBV10-3 and J usage is TRBJ1-1; 12 bases map to TRBD1. The receptor's source is a woman over 75 with acute or convalescent COVID-19. Sequencing was performed on peripheral blood. The CDR3 nucleotides read TGTGCCATCAGTGAGAAGAGGGACAGGGGGCTTGAAAACACTGAAGCTTTCTTT. The encoded protein is CAISEKRDRGLENTEAFF.